The entry below describes one T cell receptor (beta chain). The antigen remains unidentified. This record comes from a study of cytomegalovirus exposure and HLA in healthy donors. Per germline, CDR1 LNHDA and CDR2 SQIVND (reference sequence). Trimming took 7 bases from V and 4 from J, leaving 17 bases between them. The CDR3 sequence is 15 residues long. Study-wide results and caveats: Segments of the TCR beta V type were, in most cases, productive about 87% or about 30% of the time in an earlier analysis. Excluded were some V segments that proved indistinguishable, including TRBV6-2 and TRBV6-3.

Both 60 Vbeta primers and 13 Jbeta primers went into the PCR. TCRdb's table, derived via immunoSEQ multiplex PCR, lists solely in-frame clones and lacks some. The repertoire holds about 150,000 clones, with around 78% as singletons. The source of this sequence is a female donor in good health and CMV-seropositive. The sequenced sample was PBMCs. This chain connects TRBV19 to TRBJ1-5; no reliable D call. CDR3 loop: CASTWGLGGNQPQHF. CDR3 nucleotide sequence: TGTGCCAGTACTTGGGGTTTAGGAGGGAATCAGCCCCAGCATTTT.